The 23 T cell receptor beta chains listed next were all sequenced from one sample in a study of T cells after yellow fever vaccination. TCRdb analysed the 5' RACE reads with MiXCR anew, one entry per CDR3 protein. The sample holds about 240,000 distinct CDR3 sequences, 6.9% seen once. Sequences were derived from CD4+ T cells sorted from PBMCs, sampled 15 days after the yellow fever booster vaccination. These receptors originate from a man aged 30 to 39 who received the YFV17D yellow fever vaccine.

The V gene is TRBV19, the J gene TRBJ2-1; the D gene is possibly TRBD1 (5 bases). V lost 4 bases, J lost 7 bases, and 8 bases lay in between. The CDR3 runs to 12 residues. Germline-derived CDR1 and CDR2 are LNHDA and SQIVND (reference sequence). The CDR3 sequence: CASSTRENEQFF. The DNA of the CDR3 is TGTGCCAGTAGTACCAGGGAAAATGAGCAGTTCTTC.

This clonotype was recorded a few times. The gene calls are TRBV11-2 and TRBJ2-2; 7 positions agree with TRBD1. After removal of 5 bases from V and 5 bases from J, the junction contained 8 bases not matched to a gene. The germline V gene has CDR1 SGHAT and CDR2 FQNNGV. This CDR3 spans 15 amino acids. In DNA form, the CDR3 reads TGTGCCAGCAGCACCCGACAGGGCGGAACCGGGGAGCTGTTTTTT. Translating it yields CASSTRQGGTGELFF.

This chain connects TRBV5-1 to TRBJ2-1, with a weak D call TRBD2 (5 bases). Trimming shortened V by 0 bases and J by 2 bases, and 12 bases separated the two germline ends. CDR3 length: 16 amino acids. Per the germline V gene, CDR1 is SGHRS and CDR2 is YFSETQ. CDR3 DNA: TGCGCCAGCAGCTTGGAGGCTAGCTCTCCCTACAATGAGCAGTTCTTC. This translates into CASSLEASSPYNEQFF.

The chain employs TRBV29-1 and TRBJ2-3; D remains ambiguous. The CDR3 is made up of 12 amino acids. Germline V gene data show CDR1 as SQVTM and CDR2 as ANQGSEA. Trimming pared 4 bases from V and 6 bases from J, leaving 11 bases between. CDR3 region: CSVGAPYDTQYF. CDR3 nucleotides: TGCAGCGTTGGGGCCCCATACGATACGCAGTATTTT.

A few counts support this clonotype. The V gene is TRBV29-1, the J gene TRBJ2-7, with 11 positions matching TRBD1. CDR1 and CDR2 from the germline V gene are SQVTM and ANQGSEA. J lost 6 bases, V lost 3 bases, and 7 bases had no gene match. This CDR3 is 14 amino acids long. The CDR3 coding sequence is TGCAGCGTTGACAACCTGGGGACAGGGGGCGAGCAGTACTTC. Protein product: CSVDNLGTGGEQYF.

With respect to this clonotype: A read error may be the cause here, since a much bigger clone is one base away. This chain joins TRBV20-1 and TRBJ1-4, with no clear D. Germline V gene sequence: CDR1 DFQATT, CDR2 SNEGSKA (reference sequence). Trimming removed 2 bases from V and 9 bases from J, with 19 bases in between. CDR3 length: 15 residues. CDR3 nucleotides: TGCAGTGCTAGATGGTCCGGGAACACGGCGAAAAAACTGTTTTTT. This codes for CSARWSGNTAKKLFF.

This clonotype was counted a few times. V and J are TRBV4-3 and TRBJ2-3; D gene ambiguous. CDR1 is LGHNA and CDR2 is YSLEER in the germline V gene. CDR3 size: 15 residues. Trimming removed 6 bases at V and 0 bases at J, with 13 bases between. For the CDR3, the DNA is TGCGCCAGCAGTCCGTCTTACGGTAGCACAGATACGCAGTATTTT. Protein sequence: CASSPSYGSTDTQYF.

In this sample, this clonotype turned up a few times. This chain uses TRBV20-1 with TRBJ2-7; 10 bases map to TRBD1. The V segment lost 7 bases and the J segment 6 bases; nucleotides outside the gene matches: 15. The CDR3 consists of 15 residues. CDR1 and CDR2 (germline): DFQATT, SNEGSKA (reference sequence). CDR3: CSVSGLPGQGIEQYF. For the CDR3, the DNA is TGCAGTGTTTCAGGCCTCCCGGGACAGGGGATCGAGCAGTACTTC.

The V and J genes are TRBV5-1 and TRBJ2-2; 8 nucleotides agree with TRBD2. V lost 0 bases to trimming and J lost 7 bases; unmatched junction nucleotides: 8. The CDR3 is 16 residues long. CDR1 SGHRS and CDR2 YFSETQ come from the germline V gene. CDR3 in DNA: TGCGCCAGCAGCTTGGTTAGCGGGACCTTCGGCGGGGAGCTGTTTTTT. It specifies CASSLVSGTFGGELFF. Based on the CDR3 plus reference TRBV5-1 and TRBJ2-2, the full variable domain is KAGVTQTPRYLIKTRGQQVTLSCSPISGHRSVSWYQQTPGQGLQFLFEYFSETQRNKGNFPGRFSGRQFSNSRSEMNVSTLELGDSALYLCASSLVSGTFGGELFFGEGSRLTVL.

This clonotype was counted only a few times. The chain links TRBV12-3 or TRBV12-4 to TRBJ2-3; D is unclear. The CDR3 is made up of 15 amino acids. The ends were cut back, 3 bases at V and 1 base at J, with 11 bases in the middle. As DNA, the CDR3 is TGTGCCAGCAGTTTGGGTCTGGACCGCACAGATACGCAGTATTTT. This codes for CASSLGLDRTDTQYF.

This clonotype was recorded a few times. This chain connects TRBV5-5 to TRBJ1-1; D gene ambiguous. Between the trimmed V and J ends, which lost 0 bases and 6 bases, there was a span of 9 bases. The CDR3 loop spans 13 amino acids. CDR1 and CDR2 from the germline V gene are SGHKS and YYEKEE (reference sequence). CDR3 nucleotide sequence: TGTGCCAGCAGCTTGGAAGGGTGGTCTGAAGCTTTCTTT. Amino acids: CASSLEGWSEAFF.

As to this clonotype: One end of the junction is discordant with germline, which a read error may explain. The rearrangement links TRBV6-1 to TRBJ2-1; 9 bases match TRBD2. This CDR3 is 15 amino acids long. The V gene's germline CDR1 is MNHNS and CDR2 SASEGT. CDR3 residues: CDSREAGGSYNEQFF. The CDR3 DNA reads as TGTGACAGCAGAGAAGCGGGAGGCTCCTACAATGAGCAGTTCTTC.

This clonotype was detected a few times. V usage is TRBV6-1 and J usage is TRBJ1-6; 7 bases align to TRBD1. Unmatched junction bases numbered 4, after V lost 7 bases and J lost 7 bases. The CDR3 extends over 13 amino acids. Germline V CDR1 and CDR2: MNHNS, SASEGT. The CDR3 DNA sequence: TGTGCCAGCACGAGGACAGGAAATTCACCCCTCCACTTT. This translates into CASTRTGNSPLHF.

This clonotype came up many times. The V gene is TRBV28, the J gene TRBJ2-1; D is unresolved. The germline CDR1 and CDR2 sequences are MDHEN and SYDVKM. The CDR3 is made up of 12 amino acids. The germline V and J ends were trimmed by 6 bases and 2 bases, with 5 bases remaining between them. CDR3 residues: CASSQTYNEQFF. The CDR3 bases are TGTGCCAGCAGCCAGACCTACAATGAGCAGTTCTTC.

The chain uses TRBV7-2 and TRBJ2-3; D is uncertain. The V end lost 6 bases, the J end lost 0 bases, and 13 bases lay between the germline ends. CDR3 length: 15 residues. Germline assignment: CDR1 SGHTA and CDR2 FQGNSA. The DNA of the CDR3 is TGTGCCAGCAGACCCCAGACCGGTAGCACAGATACGCAGTATTTT. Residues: CASRPQTGSTDTQYF.

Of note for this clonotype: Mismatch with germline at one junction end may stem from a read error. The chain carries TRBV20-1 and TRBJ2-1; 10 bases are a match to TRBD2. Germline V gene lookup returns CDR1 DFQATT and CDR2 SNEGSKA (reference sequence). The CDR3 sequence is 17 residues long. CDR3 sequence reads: CCARDQPGLAGAGEQFF. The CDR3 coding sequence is TGCTGTGCTAGAGATCAACCGGGGCTAGCGGGAGCAGGTGAGCAGTTCTTC.

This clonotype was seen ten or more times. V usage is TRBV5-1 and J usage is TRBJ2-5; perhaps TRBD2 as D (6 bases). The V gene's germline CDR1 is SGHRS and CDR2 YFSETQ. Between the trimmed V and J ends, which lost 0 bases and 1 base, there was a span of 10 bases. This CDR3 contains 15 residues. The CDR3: CASSLGSGFQETQYF. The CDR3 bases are TGCGCCAGCAGCTTGGGCAGCGGGTTCCAAGAGACCCAGTACTTC.

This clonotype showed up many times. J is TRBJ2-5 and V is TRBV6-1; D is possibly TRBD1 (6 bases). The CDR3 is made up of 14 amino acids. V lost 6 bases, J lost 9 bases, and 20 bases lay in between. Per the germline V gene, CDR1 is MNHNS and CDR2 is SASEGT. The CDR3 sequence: CASSPDRIRGAQYF. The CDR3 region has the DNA TGTGCCAGCAGCCCGGACAGAATCCGAGGGGCCCAGTACTTC.

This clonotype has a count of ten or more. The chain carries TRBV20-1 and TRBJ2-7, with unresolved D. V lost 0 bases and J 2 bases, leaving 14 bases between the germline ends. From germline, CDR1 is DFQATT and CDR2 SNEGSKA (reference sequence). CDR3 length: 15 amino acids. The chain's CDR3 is CSARDAAVGTYEQYF. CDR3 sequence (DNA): TGCAGTGCTAGAGATGCGGCAGTGGGCACCTACGAGCAGTACTTC.

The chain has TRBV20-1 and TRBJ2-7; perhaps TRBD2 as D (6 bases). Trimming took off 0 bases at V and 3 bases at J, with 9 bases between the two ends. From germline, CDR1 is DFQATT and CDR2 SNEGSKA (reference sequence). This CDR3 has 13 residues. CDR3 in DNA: TGCAGTGCTAGAGATGGGCGGGACTACGAGCAGTACTTC. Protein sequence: CSARDGRDYEQYF.

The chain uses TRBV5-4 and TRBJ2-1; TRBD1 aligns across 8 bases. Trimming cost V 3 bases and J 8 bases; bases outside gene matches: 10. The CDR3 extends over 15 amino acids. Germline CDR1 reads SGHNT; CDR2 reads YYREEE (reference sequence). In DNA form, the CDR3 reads TGTGCCAGCAGCTCGCATAGGACAGGGCAGGATGAGCAGTTCTTC. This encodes CASSSHRTGQDEQFF.

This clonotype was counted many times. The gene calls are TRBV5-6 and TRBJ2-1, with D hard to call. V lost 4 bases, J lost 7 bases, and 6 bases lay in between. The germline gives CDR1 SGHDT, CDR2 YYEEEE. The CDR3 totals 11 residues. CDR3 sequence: CASSLWNEQFF. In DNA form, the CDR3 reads TGTGCCAGCAGCCTGTGGAATGAGCAGTTCTTC.

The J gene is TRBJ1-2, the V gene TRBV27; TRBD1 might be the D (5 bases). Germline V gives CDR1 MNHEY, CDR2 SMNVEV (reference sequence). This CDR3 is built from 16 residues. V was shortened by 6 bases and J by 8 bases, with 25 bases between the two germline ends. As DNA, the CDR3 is TGTGCCAGCAGGACTGGGGCTCCTCGGACATGCTTGGGCTACACCTTC. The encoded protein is CASRTGAPRTCLGYTF.